This T cell receptor beta chain was documented in a study of T-cell memory formation after mild COVID-19. Broader study findings: Contracting CD4+ clones lay largely in CM and EM, with CD8+ ones residing in EMRA.

TCRdb used MiXCR to reprocess the 5' RACE reads, holding one entry per CDR3 protein. Of hundreds of thousands of distinct CDR3 sequences in the sample, around 20% were seen once. Per the germline V gene, CDR1 is KGHDR and CDR2 is SFDVKD. After removal of 3 bases from V and 2 bases from J, the junction contained 4 bases not matched to a gene. The CDR3 contains 16 residues. On this clonotype: Its antigen is unknown.

V and J are TRBV24-1 and TRBJ1-5; 9 bases fit TRBD1. Specimen: PBMCs or a T cell subset sorted from them (not recorded which). This TCR derives from an adult woman who had mild COVID-19 (a few samples of this study predate the infection). Cell type and time point are not known. As DNA, the CDR3 is TGTGCCACCAGTGATCCGACAGGGGGTGGCAATCAGCCCCAGCATTTT. This translates into CATSDPTGGGNQPQHF.